The rows below give T cell receptor beta chains drawn from one sample of a study of cytomegalovirus exposure and HLA in healthy donors. Data came from immunoSEQ multiplex PCR; TCRdb stores just in-frame clones and leaves some out. The repertoire holds approximately 100,000 clones, 73% seen once, with 8.4% in the top ten. The sequenced sample consisted of PBMCs. The receptors here all came from a man in his forties or fifties in good health and CMV-seronegative. Each CDR3 is given with its conserved first and last residue. Fields, in order: CDR3 length, J gene, V gene, D gene, clone size, CDR3 DNA, CDR3 protein. A D gene is named only where the DNA matches it firmly. Expanded clones get a size class; other rows say once, few or many, or leave the size out.

len: 15; j_gene: TRBJ2-1; v_gene: TRBV28; d_gene: TRBD1; abundance: NA; CDR3nt: TGTGCCAGCAGTTTATACGGACAGGGAGTCAATGAGCAGTTCTTC; CDR3aa: CASSLYGQGVNEQFF
len: 16; j_gene: TRBJ1-6; v_gene: TRBV10-2; d_gene: NA; abundance: NA; CDR3nt: TGCGCCAGCAGCCCAACTGGGAGCTCCTATAATTCACCCCTCCACTTT; CDR3aa: CASSPTGSSYNSPLHF
len: 14; j_gene: TRBJ1-4; v_gene: TRBV27; d_gene: TRBD1; abundance: NA; CDR3nt: TGTGCCAGCAGGCAACAGGGGGCAGGTGAAAAACTGTTTTTT; CDR3aa: CASRQQGAGEKLFF
len: 12; j_gene: TRBJ2-7; v_gene: TRBV5-1; d_gene: NA; abundance: NA; CDR3nt: TGCGCCAGCAGCTTGGGACAGCTCGAGCAGTACTTC; CDR3aa: CASSLGQLEQYF
len: 14; j_gene: TRBJ2-7; v_gene: TRBV5-1; d_gene: NA; abundance: NA; CDR3nt: TGCGCCAGCAGCCCTAGACCCCCCACCTACGAGCAGTACTTC; CDR3aa: CASSPRPPTYEQYF
len: 13; j_gene: TRBJ1-5; v_gene: TRBV5-1; d_gene: NA; abundance: NA; CDR3nt: TGCGCCAGCAGCCCGGAGAGCAATCAGCCCCAGCATTTT; CDR3aa: CASSPESNQPQHF
len: 13; j_gene: TRBJ2-2; v_gene: TRBV4-1; d_gene: NA; abundance: NA; CDR3nt: TGCGCCAGCAGCCAACCGCTAACCGGGGAGCTGTTTTTT; CDR3aa: CASSQPLTGELFF
len: 13; j_gene: TRBJ2-2; v_gene: TRBV7-9; d_gene: NA; abundance: NA; CDR3nt: TGTGCCAGCAGCCGACTAGACCCCGGGGAGCTGTTTTTT; CDR3aa: CASSRLDPGELFF
len: 13; j_gene: TRBJ1-5; v_gene: TRBV10-2; d_gene: TRBD1; abundance: NA; CDR3nt: TGCGCCAGCACCCAGACAGGGAACATGCCCCAGCATTTT; CDR3aa: CASTQTGNMPQHF
len: 16; j_gene: TRBJ2-6; v_gene: TRBV5-4; d_gene: NA; abundance: few; CDR3nt: TGTGCCAGCAGCTTGTGGTCAGGGGCTGGGGCCAACGTCCTGACTTTC; CDR3aa: CASSLWSGAGANVLTF
len: 15; j_gene: TRBJ2-2; v_gene: TRBV18; d_gene: NA; abundance: NA; CDR3nt: TGTGCCAGCTCACCATTGGCAGGGAACACCGGGGAGCTGTTTTTT; CDR3aa: CASSPLAGNTGELFF
len: 13; j_gene: TRBJ1-1; v_gene: TRBV5-5; d_gene: NA; abundance: NA; CDR3nt: TGTGCCAGCAGCTTTGGCTGGGGGGGTGAAGCTTTCTTT; CDR3aa: CASSFGWGGEAFF
len: 15; j_gene: TRBJ1-2; v_gene: TRBV2; d_gene: TRBD1; abundance: few; CDR3nt: TGTGCCAGCGGACGAACAGGGGGCCAAAACTATGGCTACACCTTC; CDR3aa: CASGRTGGQNYGYTF
len: 15; j_gene: TRBJ2-7; v_gene: TRBV27; d_gene: TRBD1; abundance: once; CDR3nt: TGTGCCAGCAGTCCCCGACAGGGGGCATGGTACGAGCAGTACTTC; CDR3aa: CASSPRQGAWYEQYF
len: 14; j_gene: TRBJ1-6; v_gene: TRBV27; d_gene: TRBD1; abundance: NA; CDR3nt: TGTGCCAGCAGCTACGGACAGGGTAATTCACCCCTCCACTTT; CDR3aa: CASSYGQGNSPLHF
len: 13; j_gene: TRBJ1-1; v_gene: TRBV6-6; d_gene: NA; abundance: once; CDR3nt: TGTGCCAGCAGTTACACCGGTGGCACTGAAGCTTTCTTT; CDR3aa: CASSYTGGTEAFF
len: 13; j_gene: TRBJ1-2; v_gene: TRBV25-1; d_gene: NA; abundance: NA; CDR3nt: TGTGCCAGCAATCAATGGGGGGACTATGGCTACACCTTC; CDR3aa: CASNQWGDYGYTF
len: 14; j_gene: TRBJ2-5; v_gene: TRBV6-1; d_gene: TRBD1; abundance: NA; CDR3nt: TGTGCCAGCCGGACAGGGAACATGAGGGAGACCCAGTACTTC; CDR3aa: CASRTGNMRETQYF
len: 15; j_gene: TRBJ2-2; v_gene: TRBV19; d_gene: TRBD2; abundance: NA; CDR3nt: TGTGCCAGTAGCAGCGGGGGGCTCAACACCGGGGAGCTGTTTTTT; CDR3aa: CASSSGGLNTGELFF
len: 13; j_gene: TRBJ1-1; v_gene: TRBV5-7; d_gene: NA; abundance: NA; CDR3nt: TGTGCCAGCAGTTTCAGGCCAGACACTGAAGCTTTCTTT; CDR3aa: CASSFRPDTEAFF
len: 16; j_gene: TRBJ1-4; v_gene: TRBV4-3; d_gene: NA; abundance: few; CDR3nt: TGCGCCAGCAGCCCGAATCCCACAGGGTATAGCGAAAAACTGTTTTTT; CDR3aa: CASSPNPTGYSEKLFF
len: 15; j_gene: TRBJ1-4; v_gene: TRBV4-2; d_gene: NA; abundance: NA; CDR3nt: TGTGCCAGCAGCCAGACCGGGAGTACCCAACGAAAACTGTTTTTT; CDR3aa: CASSQTGSTQRKLFF
len: 14; j_gene: TRBJ2-3; v_gene: TRBV19; d_gene: NA; abundance: NA; CDR3nt: TGTGCCAGTGGTGCAGGGATTAGCACAGATACGCAGTATTTT; CDR3aa: CASGAGISTDTQYF
len: 17; j_gene: TRBJ1-1; v_gene: TRBV5-1; d_gene: TRBD1; abundance: once; CDR3nt: TGCGCCAGCAACCGGGGAACAGGGGCAATAGGGGACACTGAAGCTTTCTTT; CDR3aa: CASNRGTGAIGDTEAFF
len: 13; j_gene: TRBJ2-7; v_gene: TRBV5-1; d_gene: NA; abundance: NA; CDR3nt: TGCGCCAGCAGCTTGCAATCAGACTACGAGCAGTACTTC; CDR3aa: CASSLQSDYEQYF
len: 16; j_gene: TRBJ1-4; v_gene: TRBV7-8; d_gene: NA; abundance: NA; CDR3nt: TGTGCCAGCAGCTCCTGGACCCTAGGGGCTAATGAAAAACTGTTTTTT; CDR3aa: CASSSWTLGANEKLFF
len: 13; j_gene: TRBJ2-2; v_gene: TRBV6-4; d_gene: NA; abundance: few; CDR3nt: TGTGCCAGCAGTGACTCTAGCACCGGGGAGCTGTTTTTT; CDR3aa: CASSDSSTGELFF
len: 15; j_gene: TRBJ1-5; v_gene: TRBV9; d_gene: TRBD1; abundance: NA; CDR3nt: TGTGCCAGCAGCGCCGGGACAGATAGTCAAGGGCCCCAGCATTTT; CDR3aa: CASSAGTDSQGPQHF